This T cell receptor (beta chain) was observed in a study of T cells in Graves' hyperthyroidism and ophthalmopathy. Study in general: Before treatment of any kind, peripheral blood was taken at initial diagnosis.

Stable Graves' hyperthyroidism meant no ophthalmopathy progression within 18 months. Comment on this clonotype: The antigen remains unidentified.

TCR beta CDR3 region amplification was performed from RNA transcripts. RT-PCR in the first round (using the HTBI primer set) targeted the TCR CDR3. Each CDR3 protein gets one entry after TCRdb re-called the multiplex PCR reads with MiXCR. The sample consists of 700,000 to 950,000 distinct CDR3 sequences, about a third of them appearing once. Whole-study results and caveats: Progression to ophthalmopathy was predicted a median of about 6.6 months early. By a 13 V-J model, ophthalmopathy was set apart from stable hyperthyroidism.

Germline CDR1 is MNHEY and CDR2 is SVGEGT. J lost 6 bases, V lost 3 bases, and 7 bases had no gene match. The CDR3 extends over 14 amino acids. The sequence derives from a woman in her thirties or forties with Graves' hyperthyroidism. J is TRBJ1-2 and V is TRBV6-2 or TRBV6-3; 7 bases match TRBD1. Source material: blood. This chain's CDR3 is CASSYYPGTDGYTF. As DNA, the CDR3 is TGTGCCAGCAGTTATTACCCCGGGACAGATGGCTACACCTTC.